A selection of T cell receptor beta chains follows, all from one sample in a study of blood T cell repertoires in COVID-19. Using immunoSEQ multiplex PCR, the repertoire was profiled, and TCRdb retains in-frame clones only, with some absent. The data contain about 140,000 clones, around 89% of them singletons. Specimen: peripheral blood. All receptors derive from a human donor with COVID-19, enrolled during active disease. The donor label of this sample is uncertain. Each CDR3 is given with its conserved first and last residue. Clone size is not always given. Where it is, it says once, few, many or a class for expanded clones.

CDR3 protein: CASTTGAYEQYF; clone size: .; J gene: TRBJ2-7; V gene: TRBV2
CDR3 protein: CASRGGAGEQFF; clone size: .; J gene: TRBJ2-1; V gene: TRBV10-1
CDR3 protein: CASSLSYDGNNSPLHF; clone size: .; J gene: TRBJ1-6; V gene: TRBV28
CDR3 protein: CAISESRPGILDTEAFF; clone size: .; J gene: TRBJ1-1; V gene: TRBV10-3
CDR3 protein: CASSLATGVATNEKLFF; clone size: .; J gene: TRBJ1-4; V gene: TRBV5-1
CDR3 protein: CASGNMPGYGYTF; clone size: .; J gene: TRBJ1-2; V gene: TRBV19
CDR3 protein: CATSAPGGYTF; clone size: .; J gene: TRBJ1-2; V gene: TRBV24-1
CDR3 protein: CASSLGGLVQPQHF; clone size: .; J gene: TRBJ1-5; V gene: TRBV7-9
CDR3 protein: CASSTRSGNTIYF; clone size: few; J gene: TRBJ1-3; V gene: TRBV12-3/TRBV12-4
CDR3 protein: CASSQTRGEKLFF; clone size: .; J gene: TRBJ1-4; V gene: TRBV4-1
CDR3 protein: CASSAGTDTQYF; clone size: .; J gene: TRBJ2-3; V gene: TRBV5-4
CDR3 protein: CASGPRTGGPWSEAFF; clone size: .; J gene: TRBJ1-1; V gene: TRBV12-5
CDR3 protein: CASSELLGGQFF; clone size: .; J gene: TRBJ2-1; V gene: TRBV25-1
CDR3 protein: CASSLSTRSTGELFF; clone size: .; J gene: TRBJ2-2; V gene: TRBV7-3
CDR3 protein: CASSLSGSHLYEQYF; clone size: .; J gene: TRBJ2-7; V gene: TRBV28
CDR3 protein: CASSEALQGTGWSNEQFF; clone size: .; J gene: TRBJ2-1; V gene: TRBV2
CDR3 protein: CASTWLNTGELFF; clone size: .; J gene: TRBJ2-2; V gene: TRBV2
CDR3 protein: CSSRGGARTEAFF; clone size: .; J gene: TRBJ1-1; V gene: TRBV29-1
CDR3 protein: CASNLSGDYTDTQYF; clone size: .; J gene: TRBJ2-3; V gene: TRBV28